This is a list of T cell receptor beta chains from one sample in a study of blood T cell repertoires in COVID-19. Repertoires were generated with immunoSEQ multiplex PCR, while TCRdb's copy carries only in-frame clones and drops some. The sample has tens of thousands of clones; about 90% are singletons. Sequenced: peripheral blood. These receptors were obtained from a woman over 75 with active COVID-19. The CDR3 runs from the conserved cysteine through the conserved F or W. Each record gives: V gene, D gene, J gene, clone size, CDR3 DNA, CDR3 protein. The D gene is left open where the match is weak. The listing skips clone size in some rows; elsewhere it reads once, few, many or a size class.

>TRBV6-1|NA|TRBJ1-5|NA
TGTGCCAGCAGTGAATTGATGGTGTCCCGAGCGCGACAGCCCCAGCATTTT
CASSELMVSRARQPQHF
>TRBV6-6|NA|TRBJ1-1|NA
TGTGCCAGCAGTTATATGGGGCGAAAGACTGAAGCTTTCTTT
CASSYMGRKTEAFF
>TRBV6-1|NA|TRBJ1-4|once
TGTGCCAGCAGTGAAGTGGGCGACGGATCTAATGAAAAACTGTTTTTT
CASSEVGDGSNEKLFF
>TRBV11-3|NA|TRBJ2-1|NA
TGTGCCAGCAGCTTGCCCCGAGCCGGGAGCGTGGGGAATGAGCAGTTCTTC
CASSLPRAGSVGNEQFF
>TRBV7-2|NA|TRBJ2-1|NA
TGTGCCAGCAGCTTCCAGGGCCATGGTGAGCAGTTCTTC
CASSFQGHGEQFF
>TRBV9|NA|TRBJ2-5|NA
TGTGCCAGCAGCGTAGGCACAGGGTTGTACGAGACCCAGTACTTC
CASSVGTGLYETQYF
>TRBV6-5|TRBD2|TRBJ2-7|NA
TGTGCCAGCAGGACTAGCGGGAGGTACGAGCAGTACTTC
CASRTSGRYEQYF
>TRBV7-8|TRBD2|TRBJ2-7|NA
TGTGCCAGCAGCCCACCGTTGGGGGGGGGTGCCTACGAGCAGTACTTC
CASSPPLGGGAYEQYF
>TRBV6-2/TRBV6-3|NA|TRBJ2-1|NA
TGTGCCAGCAGCTCCTCCTCCTACAATGAGCAGTTCTTC
CASSSSSYNEQFF
>TRBV11-3|NA|TRBJ2-7|NA
TGTGCCAGCAGCCGGGGGTTGTCCAGCGAGCAGTACTTC
CASSRGLSSEQYF
>TRBV5-6|TRBD1|TRBJ2-6|NA
TGTGCCAGCAGCTTGCCGGGACAGGGAGTTCCTGGGGCCAACGTCCTGACTTTC
CASSLPGQGVPGANVLTF
>TRBV11-1|TRBD2|TRBJ2-3|NA
TGTGCCAGCAGACGAGGACTAGCGGGAATAACAGATACGCAGTATTTT
CASRRGLAGITDTQYF
>TRBV2|TRBD1|TRBJ1-2|few
TGTGCCAGCAGTGAAGCAGACAGGGTCTATGGCTACACCTTC
CASSEADRVYGYTF
>TRBV7-2|TRBD2|TRBJ2-3|NA
TGTGCCAGCAGCTCTCCCGGGACTAGCCGGGACACAGATACGCAGTATTTT
CASSSPGTSRDTDTQYF
>TRBV7-8|TRBD2|TRBJ2-1|NA
TGTGCCAGCAGCTTAGGAGGGGCGGGGGGAGGTAATGAGCAGTTCTTC
CASSLGGAGGGNEQFF
>TRBV6-5|NA|TRBJ2-5|NA
TGTGCCAGCAGTTCCCACAGGGTAGGGGAGACCCAGTACTTC
CASSSHRVGETQYF
>TRBV7-9|NA|TRBJ2-1|NA
TGTGCCAGCAGCCAACTAGGTCCTAATGAGCAGTTCTTC
CASSQLGPNEQFF
>TRBV10-3|TRBD2|TRBJ2-3|NA
TGTGCCATCCGGCGGGAGTTAGGAGATACGCAGTATTTT
CAIRRELGDTQYF
>TRBV19|TRBD1|TRBJ2-1|NA
TGTGCCAGTAGTATCATGACAGGGGGCTACAATGAGCAGTTCTTC
CASSIMTGGYNEQFF
>TRBV6-1|TRBD2|TRBJ2-1|once
TGTGCCAGCAGTGGAAATGCGGGACTAGGCGACAATGAGCAGTTCTTC
CASSGNAGLGDNEQFF
>TRBV7-6|NA|TRBJ2-3|NA
TGTGCCAGCAGTACCCTTGTCGGGGGAAGCACAGATACGCAGTATTTT
CASSTLVGGSTDTQYF
>TRBV3-1/TRBV3-2|NA|TRBJ1-2|NA
TGTGCCAGCCTCCGGGGGGGGAGAGGGGATGGCTACACCTTC
CASLRGGRGDGYTF
>TRBV7-9|TRBD1|TRBJ1-1|NA
TGTGCCAGCAGTCGACAGGGCCGGGTGAACACTGAAGCTTTCTTT
CASSRQGRVNTEAFF
>TRBV20-1|TRBD1|TRBJ1-1|NA
TGCAGTGCTAGTCCGGTGGACAGGGGGCCGTCGAACACTGAAGCTTTCTTT
CSASPVDRGPSNTEAFF
>TRBV7-3|TRBD1|TRBJ1-2|NA
TGTGCCAGCAGCGATACAGGGGGCGCGGACTATGGCTACACCTTC
CASSDTGGADYGYTF
>TRBV9|NA|TRBJ1-6|once
TGTGCCAGCAGCCTGACTGTCCACGTAAATTCACCCCTCCACTTT
CASSLTVHVNSPLHF
>TRBV7-6|TRBD1|TRBJ1-5|NA
TGTGCCAGCAGCAGCCGGGACAGGGACAATCAGCCCCAGCATTTT
CASSSRDRDNQPQHF
>TRBV27|TRBD1|TRBJ2-7|NA
TGTGCCAGCAGTTACAAGGGACAGATAGGCGAGCAGTACTTC
CASSYKGQIGEQYF
>TRBV9|TRBD1|TRBJ1-1|NA
TGTGCCAGCAGCCACACAGGGGGTTTTACTGAAGCTTTCTTT
CASSHTGGFTEAFF
>TRBV24-1|TRBD1|TRBJ1-5|NA
TGTGCCACCAGTGACCAATCCGGGACAGCCTTCAATCAGCCCCAGCATTTT
CATSDQSGTAFNQPQHF
>TRBV2|TRBD2|TRBJ2-5|NA
TGTGCCAGCAGTGAGACTAGCGGTACCCAGTACTTC
CASSETSGTQYF
>TRBV11-3|TRBD2|TRBJ2-3|NA
TGTGCCAGCAGCTTAACCCTGACTAGCGGACCCAGCACAGATACGCAGTATTTT
CASSLTLTSGPSTDTQYF
>TRBV5-1|TRBD2|TRBJ2-3|NA
TGCGCCAGGTTAGCGGGAGGTTCGGCAGATACGCAGTATTTT
CARLAGGSADTQYF
>TRBV2|TRBD1|TRBJ2-7|NA
TGTGCCAGCAGTTCCCATGGGACAGGGGGCTACGAGCAGTACTTC
CASSSHGTGGYEQYF
>TRBV6-5|TRBD2|TRBJ2-5|NA
TGTGCCTCCGGGACTAGCAGGACCCAGTACTTC
CASGTSRTQYF
>TRBV4-2|NA|TRBJ2-7|NA
TGTGCCAGCAGCCAAGTGATGAGAGGCCACGGTTACGAGCAGTACTTC
CASSQVMRGHGYEQYF
>TRBV6-5|NA|TRBJ1-5|NA
TGTGCCAGCAGGGCAGGGGCTTATAGCAATCAGCCCCAGCATTTT
CASRAGAYSNQPQHF
>TRBV7-2|TRBD1|TRBJ1-1|NA
TGTGCCAGCAGCCCGCCTAACAGGGGACGAAACGGTGAAGCTTTCTTT
CASSPPNRGRNGEAFF
>TRBV4-2|TRBD2|TRBJ2-7|NA
TGTGCCAGCAGCCAAGACCCCGGGACTACCTACGAGCAGTACTTC
CASSQDPGTTYEQYF
>TRBV6-5|NA|TRBJ2-4|NA
TGTGCCAGCAGTTACTCAGCTAAAAACATTCAGTACTTC
CASSYSAKNIQYF
>TRBV2|NA|TRBJ2-7|once
TGTGCCAGCAACCTGTACAGTAAGAACGAGCAGTACTTC
CASNLYSKNEQYF
>TRBV10-3|TRBD2|TRBJ2-5|NA
TGTGCCACGGGACTAGCGGGAGGGCCATTTGCGGAGACCCAGTACTTC
CATGLAGGPFAETQYF
>TRBV4-3|TRBD2|TRBJ2-7|NA
TGCGCCAGCAGCCGGCGCAGCGGGAGCTCCTACGAGCAGTACTTC
CASSRRSGSSYEQYF
>TRBV3-1/TRBV3-2|TRBD1|TRBJ2-7|NA
TGTGCCAGCAGCGAAGGACAGGGAGGCTATACCTACGAGCAGTACTTC
CASSEGQGGYTYEQYF
>TRBV25-1|NA|TRBJ2-1|NA
TGTGCCAGCAGCGATAGCGGAAACAATGAGCAGTTCTTC
CASSDSGNNEQFF
>TRBV29-1|NA|TRBJ2-1|NA
TGCAGCGCCGGCCTTGGGCAGGGTGAGCAGTTCTTC
CSAGLGQGEQFF
>TRBV27|NA|TRBJ2-1|NA
TGTGCCAGCAGTTCCCAGACACTGCATGAGCAGTTCTTC
CASSSQTLHEQFF
>TRBV2|TRBD2|TRBJ2-7|NA
TGTGCCACCGAACTAGCGCCAACCTACGAGCAGTACTTC
CATELAPTYEQYF
>TRBV4-1|TRBD2|TRBJ2-2|NA
TGCGCCAGCAGCCAGGGGACTAGCAGGAACACCGGGGAGCTGTTTTTT
CASSQGTSRNTGELFF
>TRBV6-2/TRBV6-3|TRBD2|TRBJ2-1|NA
TGTGCCAGCAGTTACGCCCCCCTAGCGGGATACAATGAGCAGTTCTTC
CASSYAPLAGYNEQFF
>TRBV24-1|NA|TRBJ2-3|NA
TGTGCCACCAGTCGAGACACAGATACGCAGTATTTT
CATSRDTDTQYF
>TRBV6-5|TRBD1|TRBJ2-7|NA
TGTGCCAGCACCCGGACAGGGGTTGAGCAGTACTTC
CASTRTGVEQYF
>TRBV28|NA|TRBJ2-2|NA
TGTGCCAGCGGGGGCCTTAACACCGGGGAGCTGTTTTTT
CASGGLNTGELFF
>TRBV9|NA|TRBJ2-1|NA
TGTGCCAGCAGCGTATTTCCGGGTGAGCAGTTCTTC
CASSVFPGEQFF